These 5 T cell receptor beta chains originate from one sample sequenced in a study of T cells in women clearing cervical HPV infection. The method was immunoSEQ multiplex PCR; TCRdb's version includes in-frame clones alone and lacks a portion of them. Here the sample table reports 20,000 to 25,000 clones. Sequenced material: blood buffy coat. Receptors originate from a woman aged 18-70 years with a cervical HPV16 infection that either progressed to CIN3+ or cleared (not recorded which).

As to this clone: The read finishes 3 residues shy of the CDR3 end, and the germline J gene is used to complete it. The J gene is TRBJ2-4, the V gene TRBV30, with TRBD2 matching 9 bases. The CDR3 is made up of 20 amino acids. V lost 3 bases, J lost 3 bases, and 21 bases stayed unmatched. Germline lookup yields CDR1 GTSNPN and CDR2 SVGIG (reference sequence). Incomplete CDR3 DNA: TGTGCCTGGAGCCCTCTCCCGAGGGGGCCCAGACTAGCGGACAAAAACATT. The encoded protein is CAWSPLPRGPRLADKNI. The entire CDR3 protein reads CAWSPLPRGPRLADKNIQYF.

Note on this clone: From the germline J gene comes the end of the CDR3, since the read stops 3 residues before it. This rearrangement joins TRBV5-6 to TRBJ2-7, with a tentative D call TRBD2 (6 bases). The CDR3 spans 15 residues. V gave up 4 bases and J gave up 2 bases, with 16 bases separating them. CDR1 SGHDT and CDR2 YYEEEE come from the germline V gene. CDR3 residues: CASSGTRDWPYEQYF. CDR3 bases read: TGTGCCAGCAGCGGAACCCGGGACTGGCCCTACGAG.

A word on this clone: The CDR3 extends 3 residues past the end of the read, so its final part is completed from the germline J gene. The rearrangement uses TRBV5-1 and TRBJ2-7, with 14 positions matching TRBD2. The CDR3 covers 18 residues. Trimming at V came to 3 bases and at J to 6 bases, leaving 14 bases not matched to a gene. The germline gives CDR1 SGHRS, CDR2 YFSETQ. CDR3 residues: CASSWGLAGAAARGEQYF. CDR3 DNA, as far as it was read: TGCGCCAGCAGCTGGGGACTAGCGGGAGCAGCCGCCCGGGGCGAG.

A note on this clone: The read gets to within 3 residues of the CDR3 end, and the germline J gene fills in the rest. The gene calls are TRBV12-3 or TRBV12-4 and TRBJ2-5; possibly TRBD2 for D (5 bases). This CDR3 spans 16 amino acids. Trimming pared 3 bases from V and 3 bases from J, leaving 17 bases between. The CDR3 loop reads CASSLYSGLAKETQYF. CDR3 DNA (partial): TGTGCCAGCAGTTTGTACAGCGGATTGGCAAAAGAGACC.

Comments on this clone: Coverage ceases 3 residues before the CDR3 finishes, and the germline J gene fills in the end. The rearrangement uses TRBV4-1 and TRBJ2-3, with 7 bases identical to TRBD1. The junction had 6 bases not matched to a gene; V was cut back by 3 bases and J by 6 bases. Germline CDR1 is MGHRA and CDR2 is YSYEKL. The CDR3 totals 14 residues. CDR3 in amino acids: CASSHPDRVDTQYF. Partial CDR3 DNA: TGCGCCAGCAGCCACCCCGACAGGGTGGATACG.